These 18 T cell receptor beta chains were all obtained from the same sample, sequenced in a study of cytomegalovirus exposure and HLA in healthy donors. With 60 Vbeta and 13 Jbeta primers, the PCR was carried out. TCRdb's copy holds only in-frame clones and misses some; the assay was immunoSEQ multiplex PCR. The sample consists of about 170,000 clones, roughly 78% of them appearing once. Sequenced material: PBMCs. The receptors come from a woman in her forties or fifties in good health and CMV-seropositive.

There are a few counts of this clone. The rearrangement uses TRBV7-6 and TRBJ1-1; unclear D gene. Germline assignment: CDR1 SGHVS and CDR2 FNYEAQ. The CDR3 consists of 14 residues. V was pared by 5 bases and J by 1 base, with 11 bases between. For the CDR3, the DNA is TGTGCCAGCAGCCGGGAAGAGACGAACACTGAAGCTTTCTTT. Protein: CASSREETNTEAFF. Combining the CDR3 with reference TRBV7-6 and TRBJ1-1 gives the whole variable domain GAGVSQSPRYKVTKRGQDVALRCDPISGHVSLYWYRQALGQGPEFLTYFNYEAQQDKSGLPNDRFSAERPEGSISTLTIQRTEQRDSAMYRCASSREETNTEAFFGQGTRLTVV.

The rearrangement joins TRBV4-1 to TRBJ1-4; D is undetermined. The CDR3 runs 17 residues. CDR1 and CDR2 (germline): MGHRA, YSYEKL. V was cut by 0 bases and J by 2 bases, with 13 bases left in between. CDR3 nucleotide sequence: TGCGCCAGCAGCCAAGATTCCGTCCGCAGGACTAATGAAAAACTGTTTTTT. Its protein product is CASSQDSVRRTNEKLFF.

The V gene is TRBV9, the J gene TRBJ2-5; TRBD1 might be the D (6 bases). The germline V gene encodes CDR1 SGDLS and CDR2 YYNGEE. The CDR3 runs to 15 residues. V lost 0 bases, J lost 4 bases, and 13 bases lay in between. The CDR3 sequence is CASSVALGRGETQYF. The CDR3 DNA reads TGTGCCAGCAGCGTAGCACTCGGCAGGGGAGAGACCCAGTACTTC.

The CDR3 region is CATSIKRGGSPEAFF. The CDR3 coding sequence is TGTGCCACCAGCATTAAGAGGGGCGGGAGTCCTGAAGCTTTCTTT. V and J are TRBV15 and TRBJ1-1, with TRBD1 as a possible D gene (5 bases). Germline lookup yields CDR1 LNHNV and CDR2 YYDKDF (reference sequence). The CDR3 covers 15 residues. The V end lost 4 bases, the J end lost 6 bases, and 18 bases lay between the germline ends.

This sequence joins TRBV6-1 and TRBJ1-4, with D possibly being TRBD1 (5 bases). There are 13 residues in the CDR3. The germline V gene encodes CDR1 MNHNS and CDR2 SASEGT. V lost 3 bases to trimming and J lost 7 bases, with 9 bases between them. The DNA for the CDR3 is TGTGCCAGCAGTGAGGGGCAGCCTGAAAAACTGTTTTTT. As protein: CASSEGQPEKLFF.

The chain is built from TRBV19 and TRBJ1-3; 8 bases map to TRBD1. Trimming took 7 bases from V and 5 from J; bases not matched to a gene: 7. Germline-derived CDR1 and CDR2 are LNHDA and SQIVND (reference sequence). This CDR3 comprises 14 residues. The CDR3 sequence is CASTLQGGRNTIYF. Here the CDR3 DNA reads TGTGCCAGTACCTTACAGGGGGGGAGAAACACCATATATTTT. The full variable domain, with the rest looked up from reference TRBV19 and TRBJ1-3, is DGGITQSPKYLFRKEGQNVTLSCEQNLNHDAMYWYRQDPGQGLRLIYYSQIVNDFQKGDIAEGYSVSREKKESFPLTVTSAQKNPTAFYLCASTLQGGRNTIYFGEGSWLTVV.

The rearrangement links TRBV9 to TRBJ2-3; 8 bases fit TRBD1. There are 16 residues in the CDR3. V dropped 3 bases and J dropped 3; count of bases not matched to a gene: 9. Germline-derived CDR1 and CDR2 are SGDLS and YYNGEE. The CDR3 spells CASSGTGSYLTDTQYF. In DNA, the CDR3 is TGTGCCAGCAGCGGGACAGGGTCCTATTTAACAGATACGCAGTATTTT. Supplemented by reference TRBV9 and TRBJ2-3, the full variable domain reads DSGVTQTPKHLITATGQRVTLRCSPRSGDLSVYWYQQSLDQGLQFLIQYYNGEERAKGNILERFSAQQFPDLHSELNLSSLELGDSALYFCASSGTGSYLTDTQYFGPGTRLTVL.

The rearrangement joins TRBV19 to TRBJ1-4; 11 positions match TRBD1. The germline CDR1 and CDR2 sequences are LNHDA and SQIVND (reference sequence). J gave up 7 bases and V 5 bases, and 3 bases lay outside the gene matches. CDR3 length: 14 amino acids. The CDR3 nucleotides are TGTGCCAGTAGTCCGGACAGGGGGCGTGAAAAACTGTTTTTT. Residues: CASSPDRGREKLFF.

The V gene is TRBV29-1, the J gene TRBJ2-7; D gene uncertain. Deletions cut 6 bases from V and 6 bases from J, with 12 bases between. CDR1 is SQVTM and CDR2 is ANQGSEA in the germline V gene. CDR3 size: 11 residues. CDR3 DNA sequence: TGCAGCGTCGACACGGCCGGCGAGCAGTACTTC. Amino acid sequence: CSVDTAGEQYF.

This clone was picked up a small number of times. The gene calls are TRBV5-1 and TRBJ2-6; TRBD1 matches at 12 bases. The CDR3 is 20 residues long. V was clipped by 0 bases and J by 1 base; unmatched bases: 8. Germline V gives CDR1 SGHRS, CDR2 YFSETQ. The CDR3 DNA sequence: TGCGCCAGCAGCTTGGCACTCGGGACAGGGGGCGCTTCTGGGGCCAACGTCCTGACTTTC. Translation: CASSLALGTGGASGANVLTF.

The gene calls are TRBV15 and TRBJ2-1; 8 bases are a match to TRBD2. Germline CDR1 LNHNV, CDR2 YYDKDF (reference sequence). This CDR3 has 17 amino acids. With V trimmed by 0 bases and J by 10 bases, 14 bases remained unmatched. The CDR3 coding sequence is TGTGCCACCAGCAGAGACCCTCCGGGACTAGGCATAGTCGAGCAGTTCTTC. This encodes CATSRDPPGLGIVEQFF.

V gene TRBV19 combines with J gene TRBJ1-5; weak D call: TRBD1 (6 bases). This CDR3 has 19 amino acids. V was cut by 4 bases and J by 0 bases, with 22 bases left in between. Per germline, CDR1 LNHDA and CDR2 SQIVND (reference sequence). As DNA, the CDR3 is TGTGCCAGTAGTAAGATGACGAGTATCAGGGGACCTAGCAATCAGCCCCAGCATTTT. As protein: CASSKMTSIRGPSNQPQHF.

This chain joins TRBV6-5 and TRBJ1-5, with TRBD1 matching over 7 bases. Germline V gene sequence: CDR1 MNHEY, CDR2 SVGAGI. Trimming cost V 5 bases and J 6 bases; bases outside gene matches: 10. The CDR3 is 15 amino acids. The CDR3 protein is CASSMGQSSRQPQHF. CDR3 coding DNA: TGTGCCAGCAGTATGGGACAGTCAAGCCGTCAGCCCCAGCATTTT.

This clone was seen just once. This CDR3 reads CETKRGPNTEAFF. The CDR3 coding sequence is TGTGAGACGAAACGGGGTCCGAACACTGAAGCTTTCTTT. This sequence joins TRBV6-5 and TRBJ1-1, with unresolved D. Germline V gene sequence: CDR1 MNHEY, CDR2 SVGAGI. The CDR3 is 13 amino acids.

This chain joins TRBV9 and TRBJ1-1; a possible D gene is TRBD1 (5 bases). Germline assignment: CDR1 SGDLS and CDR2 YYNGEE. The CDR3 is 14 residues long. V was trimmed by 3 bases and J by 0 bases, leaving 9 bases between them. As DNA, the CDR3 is TGTGCCAGCAGCGCATCAGGGATGAACACTGAAGCTTTCTTT. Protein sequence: CASSASGMNTEAFF.

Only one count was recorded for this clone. This chain's CDR3 is CASSLNRGLKTQYF. CDR3 coding DNA: TGTGCCAGCAGCTTAAACAGGGGGCTGAAGACCCAGTACTTC. This chain links TRBV11-2 with TRBJ2-5; 9 bases line up with TRBD1. Germline CDR1 and CDR2: SGHAT and FQNNGV. V was pared by 2 bases and J by 6 bases, with 4 bases of the junction left unmatched. CDR3 size: 14 residues. Complete variable domain (other parts from reference TRBV11-2 and TRBJ2-5): EAGVAQSPRYKIIEKRQSVAFWCNPISGHATLYWYQQILGQGPKLLIQFQNNGVVDDSQLPKDRFSAERLKGVDSTLKIQPAKLEDSAVYLCASSLNRGLKTQYFGPGTRLLVL.

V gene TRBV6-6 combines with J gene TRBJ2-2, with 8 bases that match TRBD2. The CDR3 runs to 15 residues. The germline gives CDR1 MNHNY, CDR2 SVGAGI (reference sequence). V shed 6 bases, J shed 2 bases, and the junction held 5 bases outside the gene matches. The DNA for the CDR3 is TGTGCCAGCAGCTCCCGGGGGGGAAACACCGGGGAGCTGTTTTTT. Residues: CASSSRGGNTGELFF.

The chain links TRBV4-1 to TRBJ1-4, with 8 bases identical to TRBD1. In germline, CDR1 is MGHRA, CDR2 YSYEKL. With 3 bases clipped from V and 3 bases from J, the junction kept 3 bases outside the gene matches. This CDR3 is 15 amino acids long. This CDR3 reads CASSHLQGANEKLFF. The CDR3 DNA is TGCGCCAGCAGCCACTTACAGGGGGCTAATGAAAAACTGTTTTTT.